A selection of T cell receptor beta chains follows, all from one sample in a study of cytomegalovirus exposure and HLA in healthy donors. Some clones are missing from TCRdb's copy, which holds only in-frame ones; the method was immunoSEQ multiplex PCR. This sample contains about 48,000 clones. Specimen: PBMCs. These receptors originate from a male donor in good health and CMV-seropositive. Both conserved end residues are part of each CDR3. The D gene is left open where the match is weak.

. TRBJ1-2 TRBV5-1 TGCGCCAGCAGCTTGCTTGGCTACACCTTC CASSLLGYTF
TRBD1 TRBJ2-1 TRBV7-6 TGTGCCAGCAGCGTAAGCGCGACAGGGGGCACGAATGAGCAGTTCTTC CASSVSATGGTNEQFF
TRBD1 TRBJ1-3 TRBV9 TGTGCCAGCAGCGCCGATGGGGGACAGGCCTCTGGAAACACCATATATTTT CASSADGGQASGNTIYF
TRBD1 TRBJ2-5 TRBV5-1 TGCGCCAGCAGCTTGGCTCCGGGACAGGGTGATCAAGAGCAGTACTTC CASSLAPGQGDQEQYF
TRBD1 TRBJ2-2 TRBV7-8 TGTGCCAGCAGCTTAGAGTCTAGGGGGCCCGGGGAGCTGTTTTTT CASSLESRGPGELFF
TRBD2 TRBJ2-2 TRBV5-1 TGCGCCAGCAGCCCCACCTTCCTAGCGGGTGCCAACACCGGGGAGCTGTTTTTT CASSPTFLAGANTGELFF
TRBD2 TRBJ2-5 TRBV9 TGTGCCAGCAGCGTCCTTGGTGGGCGGGGGGGGACCGAGACCCAGTACTTC CASSVLGGRGGTETQYF
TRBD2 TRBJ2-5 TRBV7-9 TGTGCCAGCAGTCCTAGCGGGGAGACCCAGTACTTC CASSPSGETQYF
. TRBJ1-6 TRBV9 TGTGCCAGCAGCGCTGCTCCGACCTCGGGTTCACCCCTCCACTTT CASSAAPTSGSPLHF
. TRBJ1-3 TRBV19 TGTGCCAGTAACAACGGGGGGAACTCTGGAAACACCATATATTTT CASNNGGNSGNTIYF
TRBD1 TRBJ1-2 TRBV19 TGTGCCAGTAGTGGCGGACAGGGGGCCGGTGGCTACACCTTC CASSGGQGAGGYTF
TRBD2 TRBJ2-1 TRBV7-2 TGTGCCAGCAGCTTTGGACTAGCGGGGGGTGGGGAGCAGTTCTTC CASSFGLAGGGEQFF
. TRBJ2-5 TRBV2 TGTGCCAGCAGTGATGAAGGCCGGGGGTACTTC CASSDEGRGYF
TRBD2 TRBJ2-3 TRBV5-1 TGCGCCAGCAGCTTGGCTTTAGGGCGGGGGGGCCCGAGAGATACGCAGTATTTT CASSLALGRGGPRDTQYF
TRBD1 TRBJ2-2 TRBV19 TGTGCCAGTAGTATGGACAGGGGCCGGTACACCGGGGAGCTGTTTTTT CASSMDRGRYTGELFF
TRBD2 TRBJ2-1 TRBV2 TGTGCCAGCACCGAACTAGCGGGGGGATACAATGAGCAGTTCTTC CASTELAGGYNEQFF
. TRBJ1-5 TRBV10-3 TGTGCCATCAGTGAGGGTCAGATTTATAGCAATCAGCCCCAGCATTTT CAISEGQIYSNQPQHF
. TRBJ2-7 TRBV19 TGTGCCAGTGCCCTGGGAGGCGAGCAGTACTTC CASALGGEQYF
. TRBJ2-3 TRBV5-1 TGCGCCAGCAGCTTGGCAGGGGTGTCCACAGATACGCAGTATTTT CASSLAGVSTDTQYF
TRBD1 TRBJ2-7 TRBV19 TGTGCCAGTAGTCCCGCCAGGGGGCAGGAGCAGTACTTC CASSPARGQEQYF
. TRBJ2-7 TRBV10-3 TGTGCCATCAGAGGACAGTCCTACGAGCAGTACTTC CAIRGQSYEQYF
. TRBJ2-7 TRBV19 TGTGCCAGTATGGGCAACGAGCAGTACTTC CASMGNEQYF
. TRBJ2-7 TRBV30 TGTGCCTGGAGTGTCGGTTACGAGCAGTACTTC CAWSVGYEQYF
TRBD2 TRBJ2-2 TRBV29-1 TGCAGCGCCGCCGGGACTAGCGGGGGGGCAAGGGGGACCGGGGAGCTGTTTTTT CSAAGTSGGARGTGELFF
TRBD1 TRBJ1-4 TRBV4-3 TGCGCCAGCAGCCAAGGACAGGGGAATGAAAAACTGTTTTTT CASSQGQGNEKLFF
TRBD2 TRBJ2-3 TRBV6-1 TGTGCCAGCAGTGAAGTCTTAGCGGGGGGGCTTGGCACAGATACGCAGTATTTT CASSEVLAGGLGTDTQYF
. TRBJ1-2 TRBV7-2 TGTGCCAGCAGCTTAGCGGGGGGAAACTATGGCTACACCTTC CASSLAGGNYGYTF
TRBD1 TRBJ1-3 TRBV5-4 TGTGCCAGCAGCCCGGACAGGGGGACTGGAAACACCATATATTTT CASSPDRGTGNTIYF
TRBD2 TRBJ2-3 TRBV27 TGTGCCAGCAGTCCCCGACTAGCGGGGGACCGCACAGATACGCAGTATTTT CASSPRLAGDRTDTQYF
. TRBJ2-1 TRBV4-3 TGCGCCAGCAGCCAAGATGGGACTACCGGGGACAAGCAGTTCTTC CASSQDGTTGDKQFF
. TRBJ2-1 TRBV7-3 TGTGCCAGCACCCAGGGGGGAAACAATGAGCAGTTCTTC CASTQGGNNEQFF
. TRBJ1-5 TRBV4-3 TGCGCCAGCAGCCAATCAGGGGTGGAGTATCAGCCCCAGCATTTT CASSQSGVEYQPQHF
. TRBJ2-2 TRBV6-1 TGTGCCAGCACGGTAGCAGTATGGACCGGGGAGCTGTTTTTT CASTVAVWTGELFF
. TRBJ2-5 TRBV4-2 TGTGCCAGCAGCCCCCAAGAACGAGAGCAACCAGAGACCCAGTACTTC CASSPQEREQPETQYF
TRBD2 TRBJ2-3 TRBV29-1 TGCAGCGTTGATTTGCGGGGGGATACGCAGTATTTT CSVDLRGDTQYF
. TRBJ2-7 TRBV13 TGTGCCAGCAGCACTACACCGGAGGACGAGCAGTACTTC CASSTTPEDEQYF
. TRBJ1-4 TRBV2 TGTGCCAGCCATAGGATGTCCGGGGGTTATGAAAAACTGTTTTTT CASHRMSGGYEKLFF
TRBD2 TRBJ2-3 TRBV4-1 TGCGCCAGCAGCCAAGTAGCGGGGGACACAGATACGCAGTATTTT CASSQVAGDTDTQYF
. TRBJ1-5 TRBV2 TGTGCCAGCAGTGGTGGACAGACGGGTCAGCCCCAGCATTTT CASSGGQTGQPQHF
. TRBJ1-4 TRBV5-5 TGTGCCAGCAGCTTGGGGGTCGCGGTTCGGGAACTGTTTTTT CASSLGVAVRELFF
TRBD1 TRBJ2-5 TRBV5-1 TGCGCCAGCCGGCAGGCCAGGGGGTACGGAGAGACCCAGTACTTC CASRQARGYGETQYF
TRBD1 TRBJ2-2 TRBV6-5 TGTGCCAGCAGACCCGGGACAGGGAACACCGGGGAGCTGTTTTTT CASRPGTGNTGELFF
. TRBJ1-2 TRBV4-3 TGCGCCAGCAGCCAAGTGGGAGGGCGGGACTATGGCTACACCTTC CASSQVGGRDYGYTF
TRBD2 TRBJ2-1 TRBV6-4 TGTGCCAGCAGTGACACGGGACTAGCGGGGAAGAGCTCCTACAATGAGCAGTTCTTC CASSDTGLAGKSSYNEQFF
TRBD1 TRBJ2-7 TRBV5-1 TGCGCCAGCAGCTTGGGCCGGACAGGGGGCAACGAGCAGTACTTC CASSLGRTGGNEQYF
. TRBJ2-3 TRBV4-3 TGCGCCAGCAGCCAAGTTCCAGGGGCAGATACGCAGTATTTT CASSQVPGADTQYF
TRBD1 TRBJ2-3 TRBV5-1 TGCGCCAGCAGCCCGAACCCGGTCGGGACAGGGGGAGATACGCAGTATTTT CASSPNPVGTGGDTQYF
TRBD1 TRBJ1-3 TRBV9 TGTGCCAGCAGCGTGAACGCAGGGGGCGGGGGAAACACCATATATTTT CASSVNAGGGGNTIYF
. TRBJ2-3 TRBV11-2 TGTGCCAGCAGCTTAGGAGGGTGGGCAGGAGATACGCAGTATTTT CASSLGGWAGDTQYF
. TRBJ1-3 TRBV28 TGTGCCAGCCATTCCTCGGTCTCTGGAAACACCATATATTTT CASHSSVSGNTIYF